Listed below are T cell receptor beta chains from one sample, sequenced in a study of shared clonotypes between healthy human individuals. The repertoire was sequenced with immunoSEQ multiplex PCR; TCRdb's copy has only in-frame clones and lacks some. The sample consists of about 2.4 million clones, approximately 94% of them appearing once. Sequencing was carried out using naive CD4+ T cells from PBMCs. These receptors all come from a man younger than 35 in good health. Some clones in this sample may be carry-over from other donors' samples. The CDR3 runs from the conserved cysteine through the conserved F or W. The D gene is left open where the match is weak. A row's size may be missing; if present it is once, few, many or a size class.

NA	TRBJ1-5	TRBV28	TRBD1	TGTGCCAGCATCCCACCCCTCGGGACAGGGGACACTCAGCCCCAGCATTTT	CASIPPLGTGDTQPQHF
NA	TRBJ2-7	TRBV18	TRBD1	TGTGCCAGCTCACCGGGGACAGAAGCCTACGAGCAGTACTTC	CASSPGTEAYEQYF
NA	TRBJ2-3	TRBV15	TRBD2	TGTGCCACCAGCAGTTCCCCCGGCCTAGCGGACACAGATACGCAGTATTTT	CATSSSPGLADTDTQYF
NA	TRBJ2-7	TRBV5-1	NA	TGCGCCAGCAGCTTTAAGGGTGGGCCCTACGAGCAGTACTTC	CASSFKGGPYEQYF
NA	TRBJ1-4	TRBV5-1	NA	TGCGCCAGCAGCTCCTCCGGGGGGCGGACAACTAATGAAAAACTGTTTTTT	CASSSSGGRTTNEKLFF
NA	TRBJ2-2	TRBV5-4	TRBD1	TGTGCCAGCAGCCGTGGGGGACAGGGTGAAGGTCGCACCGGGGAGCTGTTTTTT	CASSRGGQGEGRTGELFF
NA	TRBJ2-1	TRBV5-1	TRBD2	TGCGCCAGCAGCTTGGGACTAGCGGGCTACAATGAGCAGTTCTTC	CASSLGLAGYNEQFF
NA	TRBJ2-5	TRBV19	NA	TGTGCCAGTAGTATAGACCTTGAAGGGGCCCAGTACTTC	CASSIDLEGAQYF
NA	TRBJ1-1	TRBV5-6	NA	TGTGCCAGCAGCTTAGGCGGGACTGCGAACACTGAAGCTTTCTTT	CASSLGGTANTEAFF
NA	TRBJ2-7	TRBV27	TRBD2	TGTGCCAGCAGTTCCCTCCGGGGGGCGGGAGGGACCTACGAGCAGTACTTC	CASSSLRGAGGTYEQYF
NA	TRBJ2-1	TRBV5-8	NA	TGTGCCAGCAGCCGAGAGAGCGCTAGCAATGAGCAGTTCTTC	CASSRESASNEQFF
NA	TRBJ1-1	TRBV2	NA	TGTGCCAGCAGTGAAGCGGGGGTTATGAACACTGAAGCTTTCTTT	CASSEAGVMNTEAFF
once	TRBJ2-7	TRBV18	NA	TGTGCCAGCTCACCGTCTGGTGGCGAGCAGTACTTC	CASSPSGGEQYF
NA	TRBJ2-4	TRBV21-1	NA	TGTGCCAGCAGCAAACCAGGCCCGACTTGCGATCCCCCGGGAAACATTCAGTACTTC	CASSKPGPTCDPPGNIQYF
NA	TRBJ2-1	TRBV29-1	NA	TGCAGCGTTGAGAGGGGTAGCCGGCAGGGGAGCTACAATGAGCAGTTCTTC	CSVERGSRQGSYNEQFF
NA	TRBJ1-2	TRBV5-1	TRBD1	TGCGCCAGCAGGGCCACAGGGGACTATGGCTACACCTTC	CASRATGDYGYTF
NA	TRBJ2-7	TRBV5-1	NA	TGCGCCAGCAGCGGCCAGGGGGGCCCCTCCTACGAGCAGTACTTC	CASSGQGGPSYEQYF
few	TRBJ1-1	TRBV19	NA	TGTGCCAGTAGTACCATGGGTAATGGGTACACTGAAGCTTTCTTT	CASSTMGNGYTEAFF
NA	TRBJ2-5	TRBV6-5	NA	TGTGCCAGCAGTACAAGGACAGTCCAAGAGACCCAGTACTTC	CASSTRTVQETQYF
NA	TRBJ1-1	TRBV7-9	NA	TGTGCCAGCAGCTTCGGGGACCGCGGTTCTTTCTTT	CASSFGDRGSFF
NA	TRBJ2-5	TRBV7-3	NA	TGTGCCAGCAGCTTCGGCAGGGAAGAGACCCAGTACTTC	CASSFGREETQYF
NA	TRBJ2-2	TRBV11-1	TRBD2	TGTGCCAGCAGCTTTCAAGCGACTAGCGGCACCGGGGAGCTGTTTTTT	CASSFQATSGTGELFF
NA	TRBJ2-3	TRBV7-2	NA	TGTGCCAGCAGCTTAGTAGCGCCGGGTGGGGATACGCAGTATTTT	CASSLVAPGGDTQYF
NA	TRBJ2-7	TRBV6-6	TRBD1	TGTGCCAGCAGTTACTTGTCAGGGGGTTACGAGCAGTACTTC	CASSYLSGGYEQYF
NA	TRBJ2-7	TRBV7-2	NA	TGTGCCAGCAGCTTAGGGGGGACTGCCACCTCCTACGAGCAGTACTTC	CASSLGGTATSYEQYF
NA	TRBJ2-7	TRBV7-8	NA	TGTGCCAGCAGCTTAGGCCGGGCCCCCCACGAGCAGTACTTC	CASSLGRAPHEQYF
NA	TRBJ2-1	TRBV4-3	NA	TGCGCCAGCAGCCAAGATAAGGCTAGCCACCGCAATGAGCAGTTCTTC	CASSQDKASHRNEQFF
NA	TRBJ1-2	TRBV19	NA	TGTGCCAGCAATACCGGGCACACGATCTATGGCTACACCTTC	CASNTGHTIYGYTF
NA	TRBJ1-6	TRBV9	TRBD1	TGTGCCAGCAGCGGTACAGGGGCCTGGTCACCCCTCCACTTT	CASSGTGAWSPLHF
once	TRBJ1-2	TRBV28	TRBD1	TGTGCCAGCATCCCGGGACAGGAGTCCTATGGCTACACCTTC	CASIPGQESYGYTF
once	TRBJ2-7	TRBV28	TRBD2	TGTGCCAGCAGTCCTCCCTCGCCGGGACTAGCGGTTGAGCAGTACTTC	CASSPPSPGLAVEQYF
NA	TRBJ1-1	TRBV19	NA	TGTGCCAGTAGGGCTACAGGGTTCCCCCTGAAGGCCACTGAAGCTTTCTTT	CASRATGFPLKATEAFF
NA	TRBJ2-3	TRBV28	TRBD2	TGTGCCAGCAGTTTGCGTGCGGGAGGGCGTCCTAGCACAGATACGCAGTATTTT	CASSLRAGGRPSTDTQYF
NA	TRBJ2-3	TRBV9	NA	TGTGCCAGCAGCAACCTAGGGGTCGATACGCAGTATTTT	CASSNLGVDTQYF
once	TRBJ2-1	TRBV5-1	TRBD2	TGCGCCAGCAGCTTCTCTGGGGGGACTAGCGGGAGTTACAATGAGCAGTTCTTC	CASSFSGGTSGSYNEQFF
NA	TRBJ1-1	TRBV7-8	NA	TGTGCCAGCAGCCTGAGATGGGGGAACACTGAAGCTTTCTTT	CASSLRWGNTEAFF
NA	TRBJ2-3	TRBV6-1	NA	TGTGCCAGCGAGGGGGTGTTCACAGATACGCAGTATTTT	CASEGVFTDTQYF
NA	TRBJ2-5	TRBV28	TRBD1	TGTGCCAGCAGTTTACAGGGGGCCGGGACCCAGTACTTC	CASSLQGAGTQYF
NA	TRBJ2-7	TRBV2	NA	TGTGCCAGCAGTCAGGTCCCCTACGAGCAGTACTTC	CASSQVPYEQYF
NA	TRBJ2-7	TRBV7-2	NA	TGTGCCAGCAGCTTAGTATGGGGCGGGAACGAGCAGTACTTC	CASSLVWGGNEQYF
once	TRBJ1-2	TRBV7-3	TRBD1	TGTGCCAGCAGCTTACAGACAGGGGGGTTGAGCTACACCTTC	CASSLQTGGLSYTF
NA	TRBJ2-7	TRBV7-9	TRBD1	TGTGCCAGCAGCTTAGGCAGTATAGGGGGCGGTGAATACGAGCAGTACTTC	CASSLGSIGGGEYEQYF
NA	TRBJ2-1	TRBV30	NA	TGTGCCTGCCAGGGTTTATCCTACAATGAGCAGTTCTTC	CACQGLSYNEQFF
NA	TRBJ1-1	TRBV2	NA	TGTGCCAGCAGTGTAACAGAGAACACTGAAGCTTTCTTT	CASSVTENTEAFF
NA	TRBJ1-3	TRBV10-3	NA	TGTGCCATCAGGGGGTACGATTCTGGAAACACCATATATTTT	CAIRGYDSGNTIYF
NA	TRBJ2-3	TRBV12-5	TRBD2	TGTGCTAGCGGAACGCGGGAGCGCCCAGATACGCAGTATTTT	CASGTRERPDTQYF
NA	TRBJ1-5	TRBV4-1	NA	TGCGCCAGCAGCCAAGTTCCCGACAGCCTTAGCAATCAGCCCCAGCATTTT	CASSQVPDSLSNQPQHF
NA	TRBJ1-1	TRBV15	NA	TGTGCCACCAGCAGCGTTTCTAACACTGAAGCTTTCTTT	CATSSVSNTEAFF
NA	TRBJ1-1	TRBV5-1	TRBD1	TGCGCCAGCAGCCTCTTGGGGACAGCGAACACTGAAGCTTTCTTT	CASSLLGTANTEAFF
NA	TRBJ1-4	TRBV5-5	NA	TGTGCCAGCAGCGACGACGGGGCTGGGGGAAAACTGTTTTTT	CASSDDGAGGKLFF
NA	TRBJ2-3	TRBV6-6	NA	TGTGCCAGCAGTCCCATCCAGTTCGGGTCCACAGATACGCAGTATTTT	CASSPIQFGSTDTQYF
NA	TRBJ1-1	TRBV7-9	NA	TGTGCCAGCAGCCCAAACAGGGATCACACTGAAGCTTTCTTT	CASSPNRDHTEAFF
NA	TRBJ2-7	TRBV19	NA	TGTGCCAGTAGTACAAACAGGGTATCCTACGAGCAGTACTTC	CASSTNRVSYEQYF
NA	TRBJ2-2	TRBV5-1	NA	TGCGCCAGCAGCTTGAACGCAGGGAACACCGGGGAGCTGTTTTTT	CASSLNAGNTGELFF
once	TRBJ1-4	TRBV27	NA	TGTGCCAGCAGTTTATCCCCTCCTCGGCCCCTGTTTTTT	CASSLSPPRPLFF
NA	TRBJ2-2	TRBV9	NA	TGTGCCAGCAGCGTAGGGGCCCGCGGGGAGCTGTTTTTT	CASSVGARGELFF
NA	TRBJ2-3	TRBV5-1	NA	TGCGCCAGCAGCTTGTACACCCCGTCGCGTACGCAGTATTTT	CASSLYTPSRTQYF
NA	TRBJ2-5	TRBV10-3	TRBD2	TGTGCCATCAGGGGGAACTTAGCGGGAGGGCAAGAGACCCAGTACTTC	CAIRGNLAGGQETQYF
once	TRBJ1-2	TRBV9	NA	TGTGCCAGCAGCGTCCTTGCGTACGGGACTCACAATAACTATGGCTACACCTTC	CASSVLAYGTHNNYGYTF
NA	TRBJ2-3	TRBV5-5	TRBD1	TGTGCCAGCAGCCCGACAGGGACCACAGATACGCAGTATTTT	CASSPTGTTDTQYF